This T cell receptor beta chain was sequenced for a study of blood T cell repertoires in COVID-19. Study in general: Sample material is recorded as cDNA or gDNA derived from T cells, B-cell-depleted T cells, or PBMCs.

V was pared by 8 bases and J by 2 bases, with 12 bases between. CDR1 is SNHLY and CDR2 is FYNNEI in the germline V gene. The CDR3 totals 13 residues. Produced via immunoSEQ multiplex PCR; TCRdb's table is partial and in-frame only. The sample includes 75,000 to 90,000 clones, roughly 78% of them seen just once. Seattle-derived patients entered the study during active infection and were followed longitudinally. The chain is built from TRBV2 and TRBJ1-1; D uncertain. Material: peripheral blood. The clonotype originates from a man aged 55 to 70 with COVID-19, enrolled during active disease. CDR3 residues: CASSPPGNTEAFF. CDR3 DNA sequence: TGTGCCAGCTCCCCGCCGGGAAACACTGAAGCTTTCTTT.